These 8 T cell receptor beta chains came from one sample sequenced in a study of blood T cells in healthy people across ages. Then a second PCR, running about 6 to 12 cycles, was carried out with a sample-barcoded 5' primer and a J-beta primer mix. TCRdb used MiXCR to reprocess the 5' RACE reads, holding one entry per CDR3 protein. The sample has 1.5 million or so distinct CDR3 sequences, 40% to 50% seen once. The material sequenced was blood. These receptors were obtained from a woman aged 18-29 years in good health.

The chain links TRBV12-3 or TRBV12-4 to TRBJ2-1; TRBD2 aligns across 9 bases. The end of the DNA aligns better with TRBJ2-2, so the J call may be wrong. The CDR3 has 14 amino acids. The CDR3 spells CASSRLAVGGELFF. CDR3 bases: TGTGCCAGCAGCCGACTAGCGGTTGGCGGGGAGCTGTTTTTT.

This clonotype appeared a few times. The chain combines TRBV4-1 with TRBJ2-5, with 9 bases lining up with TRBD2. The trim removed 0 bases at V and 4 bases at J, leaving 9 bases unmatched. The CDR3 totals 17 residues. Germline values: CDR1 MGHRA, CDR2 YSYEKL. The CDR3 DNA follows: TGCGCCAGCAGCCAAGATCCGGGCGGGGGGGCGTCAGAGACCCAGTACTTC. This sequence encodes CASSQDPGGGASETQYF.

The chain joins TRBV20-1 to TRBJ2-1; 14 bases agree with TRBD2. The J call may not be correct, given that the DNA end is closer to TRBJ2-7. In germline, CDR1 is DFQATT, CDR2 SNEGSKA (reference sequence). This CDR3 is built from 17 residues. The CDR3 DNA reads TGCAGTGCCCCGGGACTAGCGGGGGACAGCTCCTACAATGAGCAGTACTTC. Protein: CSAPGLAGDSSYNEQYF.

The chain recombines TRBV11-2 with TRBJ2-7, with 8 bases lining up with TRBD2. J was trimmed by 3 bases and V by 5 bases; bases with no gene match: 3. There are 13 residues in the CDR3. Germline V gene data show CDR1 as SGHAT and CDR2 as FQNNGV. The CDR3 here is CASSAGLDYEQYF. The CDR3 bases are TGTGCCAGCAGCGCGGGACTAGACTACGAGCAGTACTTC.

This clonotype was seen only a few times. The chain recombines TRBV3-1 with TRBJ2-7; 8 bases align to TRBD2. With V trimmed by 4 bases and J by 6 bases, 5 bases remained unmatched. There are 13 residues in the CDR3. Germline assignment: CDR1 LGHDT and CDR2 YNNKEL (reference sequence). The chain's CDR3 is CASSPGGEFEQYF. CDR3 sequence (DNA): TGTGCCAGCAGCCCGGGAGGGGAATTCGAGCAGTACTTC.

This clonotype occurred many times. This chain joins TRBV3-1 and TRBJ2-7; D is unresolved. The CDR3 is 11 residues long. Looked up from germline, CDR1 is LGHDT and CDR2 is YNNKEL (reference sequence). The V end lost 0 bases, the J end lost 6 bases, and 3 bases lay between the germline ends. The CDR3 DNA reads as TGTGCCAGCAGCCAAGACACCGAGCAGTACTTC. This encodes CASSQDTEQYF.

The chain uses TRBV11-2 and TRBJ1-6; D might be TRBD1 (5 bases). V dropped 3 bases and J dropped 7 bases, with 19 bases sitting between them. The germline gives CDR1 SGHAT, CDR2 FQNNGV. The CDR3 is 17 residues long. In DNA, the CDR3 is TGTGCCAGCAGCTTCCCTAGCGGGGGGTGGGAAAATTCACCCCTCCACTTT. Protein: CASSFPSGGWENSPLHF.

V and J are TRBV6-2 or TRBV6-3 and TRBJ2-7; D might be TRBD1 or TRBD2, each matching 5 bases. Germline loops: CDR1 MNHEY, CDR2 SVGEGT. Between the trimmed V and J ends, which lost 7 bases and 2 bases, there was a span of 15 bases. The CDR3 consists of 14 residues. The CDR3 loop reads CASNKGTAAYEQYF. The CDR3 coding sequence is TGTGCCAGCAACAAGGGGACGGCAGCCTACGAGCAGTACTTC.